The 27 T cell receptor beta chains below come from one sample, sequenced in a study of Graves' ophthalmopathy and Graves' hyperthyroidism. The authors amplified TCR beta CDR3 regions, and they did so from RNA transcripts for repertoire sequencing. HTBI primers served in a first-round RT-PCR, which a second-round multiplex PCR followed. TCRdb fed the multiplex PCR reads into MiXCR, producing one record per CDR3 protein. The top ten hold more than 1.5% of the sample, which has a few hundred thousand distinct CDR3 sequences, approximately 20% seen once. Source material: peripheral blood. Every receptor here comes from a woman under 30 with Graves' ophthalmopathy.

This clonotype appeared many times. Here the CDR3 DNA reads TGTGCCAGCAGCCCCTACGGGGATACCTACGAGCAGTACTTC. Its protein product is CASSPYGDTYEQYF. The rearrangement links TRBV12-3 or TRBV12-4 to TRBJ2-7, with D maybe TRBD2 (5 bases). The V gene lost 6 bases and the J gene lost 2 bases, with 14 bases spanning the gap. CDR3 size: 14 residues.

The chain combines TRBV15 with TRBJ2-4, with D uncertain. Germline V lookup: CDR1 LNHNV, CDR2 YYDKDF (reference sequence). Trimming pared 3 bases from V and 1 base from J, leaving 13 bases between. The CDR3 spans 16 residues. The CDR3 protein is CATSREEVFAKNIQYF. In DNA form, the CDR3 reads TGTGCCACCAGCAGGGAAGAGGTCTTCGCCAAAAACATTCAGTACTTC.

This clonotype was seen ten or more times. The chain joins TRBV27 to TRBJ2-5; 9 bases fit TRBD1. Trimming cost V 10 bases and J 5 bases; bases outside gene matches: 11. Germline CDR1 MNHEY, CDR2 SMNVEV (reference sequence). This CDR3 comprises 14 residues. Here the CDR3 reads CATGKWTGEETQYF. The CDR3 DNA is TGTGCCACCGGGAAATGGACAGGGGAGGAGACCCAGTACTTC.

The chain joins TRBV6-2 or TRBV6-3 to TRBJ1-1; 7 bases are a match to TRBD1. CDR1 and CDR2 from the germline V gene are MNHEY and SVGEGT. This CDR3 region has 12 residues. The J segment lost 6 bases and the V segment lost 6 bases, leaving 4 bases of the junction unmatched. The CDR3 bases are TGTGCCAGCAGGGACGACAGGGCTGAAGCTTTCTTT. Its protein product is CASRDDRAEAFF.

This clonotype was counted many times. The chain joins TRBV7-8 to TRBJ1-2, with 8 bases identical to TRBD1. V lost 1 base to trimming and J lost 8 bases; unmatched junction nucleotides: 3. CDR1 SGHVS and CDR2 FQNEAQ come from the germline V gene. CDR3 length equals 13 residues. CDR3 in DNA: TGTGCCAGCAGCTTAGACAGGGGGGTAGGCTACACCTTC. Amino acids: CASSLDRGVGYTF.

Ten or more counts support this clonotype. This chain connects TRBV27 to TRBJ2-5; weak D call: TRBD2 (5 bases). This CDR3 contains 13 residues. V lost 7 bases and J 4 bases, leaving 13 bases between the germline ends. From germline, CDR1 is MNHEY and CDR2 SMNVEV (reference sequence). In DNA, the CDR3 is TGTGCCAGCAAAGAGGGTGTCGGAGAGACCCAGTACTTC. Its translation: CASKEGVGETQYF.

This clonotype was seen at least ten times. The chain employs TRBV7-9 and TRBJ1-5; possible D gene TRBD1, 5 bases. CDR1 and CDR2 from the germline V gene are SEHNR and FQNEAQ (reference sequence). Trimming shortened V by 5 bases and J by 3 bases, and 14 bases separated the two germline ends. This CDR3 contains 15 residues. The CDR3 is CASSLWDGVNQPQHF. As DNA, the CDR3 is TGTGCCAGCAGCCTCTGGGACGGGGTCAATCAGCCCCAGCATTTT.

This clonotype was counted many times. Written as DNA, the CDR3 is TGTGCCAGCAGTTTTTCCGGCCGGATGAACACTGAAGCTTTCTTT. Amino acids: CASSFSGRMNTEAFF. The genes are TRBV12-3 or TRBV12-4 and TRBJ1-1, with no clear D. The CDR3 contains 15 residues. The V gene lost 3 bases and the J gene lost 0 bases, with 11 bases spanning the gap.

The chain carries TRBV28 and TRBJ1-1; D may be TRBD1 (5 bases). CDR3 length: 15 amino acids. Germline CDR1 reads MDHEN; CDR2 reads SYDVKM. Trimming left V 10 bases short and J 1 base short, with 19 bases between. The CDR3 DNA is TGTGCCACTCGTACACGGGGGACGGCGAACACTGAAGCTTTCTTT. Amino acid sequence: CATRTRGTANTEAFF.

This clonotype showed up many times. Given a much more abundant clone one base away, this may be a read error. The chain has TRBV28 and TRBJ2-7; maybe TRBD2 (5 bases). Germline lookup yields CDR1 MDHEN and CDR2 SYDVKM. CDR3 size: 14 residues. Trimming took off 2 bases at V and 2 bases at J, with 10 bases between the two ends. As DNA, the CDR3 is TGTGCCAGCAGTTTAGAACGGGAAACCTACGAGCAGTACTTC. Protein: CASSLERETYEQYF.

Ten or more counts support this clonotype. The chain employs TRBV6-5 and TRBJ2-5; D is undetermined. Germline V gives CDR1 MNHEY, CDR2 SVGAGI. The CDR3 runs to 13 residues. Trimming stripped 7 bases from V and 5 bases from J, with 14 bases between. The chain's CDR3 is CASISWGGETQYF. The CDR3 region has the DNA TGTGCCAGCATCTCCTGGGGTGGCGAGACCCAGTACTTC.

The genes are TRBV2 and TRBJ2-7; D is unresolved. The CDR3 has 14 amino acids. Germline assignment: CDR1 SNHLY and CDR2 FYNNEI. V was shortened by 5 bases and J by 2 bases, with 13 bases between the two germline ends. The CDR3 nucleotides read TGTGCCAGCAGTTCCTCCCTAGGCCCCTACGAGCAGTACTTC. Translating it yields CASSSSLGPYEQYF. Full variable domain (outside the CDR3, taken from reference TRBV2 and TRBJ2-7): EPEVTQTPSHQVTQMGQEVILRCVPISNHLYFYWYRQILGQKVEFLVSFYNNEISEKSEIFDDQFSVERPDGSNFTLKIRSTKLEDSAMYFCASSSSLGPYEQYFGPGTRLTVT.

V usage is TRBV7-2 and J usage is TRBJ1-2; TRBD1 is a possible D gene (5 bases). Per the germline V gene, CDR1 is SGHTA and CDR2 is FQGNSA. The V and J ends lost 5 bases and 3 bases respectively, with 16 bases between them. CDR3 size: 15 residues. In DNA form, the CDR3 reads TGTGCCAGCAGCCCGGGGCGGGGGGGATACTATGGCTACACCTTC. It is translated as CASSPGRGGYYGYTF.

This clonotype was detected many times. The chain employs TRBV7-2 and TRBJ1-1; no definite D call. CDR1 is SGHTA and CDR2 is FQGNSA in the germline V gene. The CDR3 covers 15 residues. V was shortened by 2 bases and J by 1 base, with 11 bases between the two germline ends. As DNA, the CDR3 is TGTGCCAGCAGCTTATTAAATCGAGCGAACACTGAAGCTTTCTTT. Amino acid sequence: CASSLLNRANTEAFF.

This chain links TRBV6-1 with TRBJ2-2; tentatively, D is TRBD1 or TRBD2 (5 bases each). Trimming cost V 4 bases and J 5 bases, with 11 bases left between them. The length of the CDR3 is 14 residues. Germline values: CDR1 MNHNS, CDR2 SASEGT. The CDR3 region has the DNA TGTGCCAGCAGTGGAGTGGGACCGACCGGGGAGCTGTTTTTT. This encodes CASSGVGPTGELFF.

At least ten counts were recorded for this clonotype. This chain joins TRBV6-2 or TRBV6-3 and TRBJ2-2; D may be TRBD1 or TRBD2 (5 bases each). The germline V gene has CDR1 MNHEY and CDR2 SVGEGT. The CDR3 spans 18 residues. Trimming shortened V by 10 bases and J by 0 bases, and 24 bases separated the two germline ends. Here the CDR3 DNA reads TGTGCCACCCAGCGGTTACGGCAGCTGGGACCGAACACCGGGGAGCTGTTTTTT. Its translation: CATQRLRQLGPNTGELFF.

This clonotype has ten or more counts. V usage is TRBV6-1 and J usage is TRBJ1-5, with 8 bases fitting TRBD1. Unmatched junction bases numbered 4, after V lost 3 bases and J lost 6 bases. The CDR3 is made up of 14 amino acids. The germline V gene encodes CDR1 MNHNS and CDR2 SASEGT. CDR3 in DNA: TGTGCCAGCAGTGATAGGACAGGGATTCAGCCCCAGCATTTT. Translation gives CASSDRTGIQPQHF.

This clonotype was recorded many times. The gene calls are TRBV12-3 or TRBV12-4 and TRBJ2-7, with D maybe TRBD2 (6 bases). V lost 5 bases and J lost 6, with 14 bases in between. The CDR3 contains 13 residues. This CDR3 is CASSALVGGEQYF. Written as DNA, the CDR3 is TGTGCCAGCAGTGCACTGGTGGGGGGCGAGCAGTACTTC.

This clonotype was found many times. The chain has TRBV3-1 and TRBJ1-6; D is possibly TRBD1 (5 bases). This CDR3 is 14 amino acids long. Germline V gene lookup returns CDR1 LGHDT and CDR2 YNNKEL (reference sequence). Trimming removed 1 base from V and 9 bases from J, with 10 bases in between. Written as DNA, the CDR3 is TGTGCCAGCAGCCAAGGTCAGGACACTTCACCCCTCCACTTT. Its translation: CASSQGQDTSPLHF.

At least ten counts were recorded for this clonotype. The rearrangement links TRBV29-1 to TRBJ2-7; 10 bases align to TRBD2. The CDR3 is 14 amino acids. Germline-derived CDR1 and CDR2 are SQVTM and ANQGSEA. V trimming: 6 bases; J trimming: 4 bases; junction bases outside the gene matches: 9. The CDR3 region is CSVGLAGGSYEQYF. The DNA for the CDR3 is TGCAGCGTCGGCTTAGCGGGAGGCTCTTACGAGCAGTACTTC.

Ten or more counts support this clonotype. J is TRBJ2-7 and V is TRBV28; 7 positions match TRBD1. The CDR3 runs to 16 residues. CDR1 MDHEN and CDR2 SYDVKM come from the germline V gene. Unmatched junction bases numbered 14, after V lost 7 bases and J lost 2 bases. The CDR3 here is CASTSLLDRQTYEQYF. The CDR3 nucleotides read TGTGCCAGCACATCCTTGTTGGACAGGCAGACCTACGAGCAGTACTTC.

This clonotype was found many times. The rearrangement uses TRBV6-1 and TRBJ2-2; the match to TRBD2 covers 10 bases. The CDR3 has 16 residues. V shed 6 bases and J 3 bases; nucleotides not matched to a gene: 7. CDR1 MNHNS and CDR2 SASEGT come from the germline V gene. In DNA, the CDR3 is TGTGCCAGCAGCCCGATGAGCGGGAGGGACACCGGGGAGCTGTTTTTT. Translating gives CASSPMSGRDTGELFF.

There are many counts of this clonotype. The chain joins TRBV6-5 to TRBJ1-5; no firm D call. The germline CDR1 and CDR2 sequences are MNHEY and SVGAGI. This CDR3 is built from 15 residues. V gave up 5 bases and J gave up 6 bases, with 17 bases separating them. DNA for the CDR3: TGTGCCAGCAGTGCCTCGACGGCGCGGAGTCAGCCCCAGCATTTT. Its translation is CASSASTARSQPQHF.

This clonotype was seen ten or more times. J is TRBJ2-4 and V is TRBV7-2; D remains unclear. The length of the CDR3 is 16 residues. Trimming shortened V by 1 base and J by 1 base, and 11 bases separated the two germline ends. Germline V gene lookup returns CDR1 SGHTA and CDR2 FQGNSA. The CDR3 DNA is TGTGCCAGCAGCTTAGGGCAGCCTCTGGCCAAAAACATTCAGTACTTC. It is translated as CASSLGQPLAKNIQYF.

This clonotype was seen many times. This rearrangement joins TRBV11-2 to TRBJ1-6; D gene uncertain. The CDR3 is 13 residues long. Per the germline V gene, CDR1 is SGHAT and CDR2 is FQNNGV. Trimming took 0 bases from V and 9 from J, leaving 6 bases between them. The CDR3 spells CASSLDLRSPLHF. CDR3 bases: TGTGCCAGCAGCTTAGATCTTCGTTCACCCCTCCACTTT.

This clonotype has a count of ten or more. This chain links TRBV13 with TRBJ1-5, with 10 bases aligning to TRBD1. V trimming: 4 bases; J trimming: 6 bases; junction bases outside the gene matches: 6. Germline CDR1 is PRHDT and CDR2 is FYEKMQ (reference sequence). The CDR3 contains 15 residues. CDR3 nucleotides: TGTGCCAGCAGCTCAGGCCGGGACAGGGGTCAGCCCCAGCATTTT. It encodes CASSSGRDRGQPQHF.

This clonotype occurred many times. V usage is TRBV12-3 or TRBV12-4 and J usage is TRBJ2-7, with 7 bases that match TRBD1. Germline trimming cut 3 bases from V and 4 bases from J; bases unmatched to any gene: 6. The CDR3 covers 14 residues. The CDR3 nucleotides read TGTGCCAGCAGTTTTGAGGGACAGTTGTACGAGCAGTACTTC. This sequence encodes CASSFEGQLYEQYF.